This entry lists 11 T cell receptor beta chains sequenced from one sample in a study of blood T cell repertoires in COVID-19. The table came from immunoSEQ multiplex PCR; TCRdb's copy has only in-frame clones and leaves some out. The table includes 85,000 to 100,000 clones, less than 85% detected once. Sequencing was performed on peripheral blood. Source of these receptors: a woman aged 55-69 years with acute or convalescent COVID-19.

The rearrangement uses TRBV15 and TRBJ1-4; no definite D call. Germline V gives CDR1 LNHNV, CDR2 YYDKDF (reference sequence). This CDR3 spans 13 amino acids. Trimming took 0 bases from V and 17 from J, leaving 16 bases between them. The CDR3 sequence: CATSRDYGGLPFF. DNA of the CDR3: TGTGCCACCAGCAGAGATTATGGAGGCCTGCCTTTTTTT.

This clone was seen a single time. The CDR3 coding sequence is TGTGCCAGCAGCTTAGGCACTAGCGGTGCTAATGAGCAGTTCTTC. It specifies CASSLGTSGANEQFF. V and J are TRBV11-3 and TRBJ2-1, with TRBD2 matching 8 bases. CDR3 size: 15 residues. The junction had 6 bases not matched to a gene; V was cut back by 1 base and J by 7 bases. Looked up from germline, CDR1 is SGHNT and CDR2 is YENEEA.

This rearrangement joins TRBV11-3 to TRBJ1-3, with a possible D match to TRBD1 (5 bases). The length of the CDR3 is 18 residues. Germline V CDR1 and CDR2: SGHNT, YENEEA. Trimming pared 1 base from V and 4 bases from J, leaving 20 bases between. The CDR3 nucleotides read TGTGCCAGCAGCTTAGCGACCGCCGGACAAGTTAGGGGAAACACCATATATTTT. This encodes CASSLATAGQVRGNTIYF. Drawing the rest from reference TRBV11-3 and TRBJ1-3, the complete variable domain is EAGVVQSPRYKIIEKKQPVAFWCNPISGHNTLYWYLQNLGQGPELLIRYENEEAVDDSQLPKDRFSAERLKGVDSTLKIQPAELGDSAVYLCASSLATAGQVRGNTIYFGEGSWLTVV.

This sequence joins TRBV18 and TRBJ1-5, with TRBD1 identical over 7 bases. Trimming took 3 bases from V and 7 from J; bases not matched to a gene: 9. CDR1 and CDR2 from the germline V gene are KGHSH and LQKENI. There are 15 residues in the CDR3. The CDR3 sequence: CASSPGQPGGQPQHF. The CDR3 DNA is TGTGCCAGCTCACCGGGACAGCCAGGGGGACAGCCCCAGCATTTT. Looking up the rest from reference TRBV18 and TRBJ1-5 gives the full variable domain: NAGVMQNPRHLVRRRGQEARLRCSPMKGHSHVYWYRQLPEEGLKFMVYLQKENIIDESGMPKERFSAEFPKEGPSILRIQQVVRGDSAAYFCASSPGQPGGQPQHFGDGTRLSIL.

The chain combines TRBV6-1 with TRBJ1-5; 7 nucleotides match TRBD1. Per the germline V gene, CDR1 is MNHNS and CDR2 is SASEGT. The CDR3 is 17 amino acids. Trimming cost V 3 bases and J 0 bases; bases outside gene matches: 8. The CDR3 region has the DNA TGTGCCAGCAGTGACAAGAAAGGGGGCTCTAGCAATCAGCCCCAGCATTTT. Translated: CASSDKKGGSSNQPQHF.

The rearrangement joins TRBV19 to TRBJ1-1; 11 bases agree with TRBD1. CDR1 and CDR2 from the germline V gene are LNHDA and SQIVND (reference sequence). V lost 5 bases to trimming and J lost 6 bases; unmatched junction nucleotides: 8. CDR3 size: 15 residues. The CDR3, as DNA: TGTGCCAGTAGTCAGTCGGACAGGGGGCGGCCTGAAGCTTTCTTT. The encoded protein is CASSQSDRGRPEAFF.

The V gene is TRBV4-1, the J gene TRBJ2-3; 9 nucleotides line up with TRBD1. Unmatched junction bases numbered 14, after V lost 4 bases and J lost 0 bases. This CDR3 has 19 amino acids. The germline V gene has CDR1 MGHRA and CDR2 YSYEKL. The CDR3 here is CASSPHKIVGTGSTDTQYF. The CDR3 DNA follows: TGCGCCAGCAGCCCCCACAAAATCGTCGGGACAGGGAGCACAGATACGCAGTATTTT.

This chain's CDR3 is CAWSPARDSSGNTIYF. The DNA for the CDR3 is TGTGCCTGGAGCCCAGCCAGGGACAGCTCTGGAAACACCATATATTTT. The rearrangement links TRBV30 to TRBJ1-3, with 7 nucleotides matching TRBD1. The length of the CDR3 is 16 residues. Germline V gene lookup returns CDR1 GTSNPN and CDR2 SVGIG (reference sequence). With V trimmed by 3 bases and J by 0 bases, 8 bases remained unmatched.

The chain uses TRBV28 and TRBJ1-2, with 11 bases matching TRBD1. J lost 3 bases, V lost 6 bases, and 6 bases had no gene match. CDR1 and CDR2 from the germline V gene are MDHEN and SYDVKM. This CDR3 spans 15 amino acids. Written as DNA, the CDR3 is TGTGCCAGCAGGAGCGGGGACAGGGGGTACTATGGCTACACCTTC. This codes for CASRSGDRGYYGYTF.

This clone occurred once. The V gene is TRBV14, the J gene TRBJ1-6, with D possibly matching TRBD1 (5 bases). The CDR3 extends over 14 amino acids. The V end was cut by 4 bases, the J end by 6 bases, with 10 bases between. Looked up from germline, CDR1 is SGHDN and CDR2 is FVKESK. In DNA, the CDR3 is TGTGCCAGCAGCCGGACCCAGGGTAATTCACCCCTCCACTTT. Protein: CASSRTQGNSPLHF.

The chain employs TRBV13 and TRBJ1-4; 9 nucleotides line up with TRBD1. V gave up 5 bases and J gave up 6 bases; unmatched junction bases: 4. CDR3 length: 14 residues. From germline, CDR1 is PRHDT and CDR2 FYEKMQ (reference sequence). CDR3 in DNA: TGTGCCAGCAGCACGACAGGGGGTTATGAAAAACTGTTTTTT. This translates into CASSTTGGYEKLFF.